What follows are 19 T cell receptor beta chains derived from one specimen sequenced in a study of blood T cell repertoires in COVID-19. TCRdb keeps only in-frame clones here, not all; method: immunoSEQ multiplex PCR. The table shows 250,000 to 400,000 clones, with over 85% occurring only once. The material sequenced was PBMCs or T cells enriched from blood (not recorded which). These receptor sequences come from a man in his sixties who had recovered from COVID-19.

The V gene is TRBV20-1, the J gene TRBJ2-5; TRBD1 might be the D (5 bases). Germline CDR1 and CDR2: DFQATT and SNEGSKA (reference sequence). The CDR3 sequence is 9 residues long. V shed 7 bases and J shed 7 bases, with 7 bases lying between them. DNA for the CDR3: TGCAGTGGGCAGGGGACCCAGTACTTC. Protein product: CSGQGTQYF.

The V and J genes are TRBV6-5 and TRBJ2-7; D perhaps matches TRBD2 (6 bases). Germline CDR1 reads MNHEY; CDR2 reads SVGAGI. The length of the CDR3 is 16 residues. V was trimmed by 0 bases and J by 1 base, leaving 13 bases between them. The CDR3 bases are TGTGCCAGCAGTTACTCCTACATGGGGGGTTCCTACGAGCAGTACTTC. It codes for CASSYSYMGGSYEQYF.

This chain joins TRBV2 and TRBJ1-6; the match to TRBD1 covers 7 bases. The CDR3 runs 13 residues. Losses at the gene ends were 3 bases for V and 7 bases for J; bases not matched to a gene: 0. CDR1 and CDR2 from the germline V gene are SNHLY and FYNNEI. CDR3 nucleotides: TGTGCCAGCAGTGACAGGGGGAATTCACCCCTCCACTTT. Translation gives CASSDRGNSPLHF.

This rearrangement joins TRBV7-2 to TRBJ1-1, with D possibly being TRBD1 (6 bases). CDR1 is SGHTA, CDR2 FQGNSA, per germline. The CDR3 is 16 residues long. Trimming cost V 0 bases and J 3 bases, with 14 bases left between them. The CDR3 reads CASSLAGAGVDTEAFF. DNA for the CDR3: TGTGCCAGCAGCTTAGCCGGGGCAGGGGTTGACACTGAAGCTTTCTTT.

This clone was recorded a few times. The V and J genes are TRBV28 and TRBJ1-4; 10 bases fit TRBD1. Germline V gene lookup returns CDR1 MDHEN and CDR2 SYDVKM. V was pared by 6 bases and J by 2 bases, with 0 bases of the junction left unmatched. The CDR3 has 14 amino acids. The CDR3 region has the DNA TGTGCCAGCAGGACAGGGGGCACTAATGAAAAACTGTTTTTT. The encoded protein is CASRTGGTNEKLFF.

The chain couples TRBV5-6 to TRBJ1-4; TRBD1 agrees at 10 bases. The CDR3 length is 16 residues. J was trimmed by 8 bases and V by 0 bases; bases with no gene match: 7. Germline CDR1 SGHDT, CDR2 YYEEEE. DNA for the CDR3: TGTGCCAGCAGCTTGGGAGACAGGGGGCCTCGGGAAAAACTGTTTTTT. Translated, it gives CASSLGDRGPREKLFF.

About this clone itself: Distinct nucleotide sequences in the sample also encode this CDR3. The rearrangement uses TRBV19 and TRBJ2-7, with 10 bases fitting TRBD1. Germline CDR1 reads LNHDA; CDR2 reads SQIVND (reference sequence). V shed 4 bases, J shed 4 bases, and the junction held 1 base outside the gene matches. The CDR3 contains 13 residues. The CDR3 DNA sequence: TGTGCCAGTAGTACGGGACAGGGGTACGAGCAGTACTTC. This translates into CASSTGQGYEQYF.

The gene calls are TRBV3-1 (or the pseudogene TRBV3-2) and TRBJ1-1; D may be TRBD1 (5 bases). CDR3 length equals 13 residues. The V gene's germline CDR1 is LGHDT and CDR2 YNNKEL (reference sequence). V lost 1 base, J lost 10 bases, and 13 bases lay in between. The CDR3 DNA reads as TGTGCCAGCAGCCAAGTGGTAGGGGCTGGAGCTTTCTTT. Amino acid sequence: CASSQVVGAGAFF.

The chain combines TRBV6-5 with TRBJ1-4; D gene ambiguous. This CDR3 has 13 residues. V lost 0 bases and J lost 7, with 6 bases in between. Germline loops: CDR1 MNHEY, CDR2 SVGAGI. Here the CDR3 DNA reads TGTGCCAGCAGTTACTCCCGTCGTGAAAAACTGTTTTTT. Translating gives CASSYSRREKLFF.

The J gene is TRBJ2-1, the V gene TRBV7-2; a weak D match, TRBD1 (9 bases). Germline CDR1 SGHTA, CDR2 FQGNSA. The CDR3 totals 16 residues. Trimming shortened V by 4 bases and J by 4 bases, and 17 bases separated the two germline ends. The CDR3 protein is CASSSLAGTGYNEQFF. The CDR3 DNA follows: TGTGCCAGCAGCTCTTTAGCGGGGACAGGGTACAATGAGCAGTTCTTC.

The chain is built from TRBV19 and TRBJ1-4; D perhaps matches TRBD1 (5 bases). The CDR3 runs to 15 residues. Germline values: CDR1 LNHDA, CDR2 SQIVND (reference sequence). Deletions cut 1 base from V and 10 bases from J, with 16 bases between. The CDR3 DNA reads TGTGCCAGTAGTATAGCGGATCAGGGTTCGGGAAAACTGTTTTTT. It is translated as CASSIADQGSGKLFF. The entire variable domain, with the rest obtained from reference TRBV19 and TRBJ1-4, is as follows: DGGITQSPKYLFRKEGQNVTLSCEQNLNHDAMYWYRQDPGQGLRLIYYSQIVNDFQKGDIAEGYSVSREKKESFPLTVTSAQKNPTAFYLCASSIADQGSGKLFFGSGTQLSVL.

V gene TRBV15 combines with J gene TRBJ2-6; D might be TRBD2 (6 bases). Per germline, CDR1 LNHNV and CDR2 YYDKDF (reference sequence). V was trimmed by 0 bases and J by 0 bases, leaving 12 bases between them. CDR3 length equals 18 residues. In DNA form, the CDR3 reads TGTGCCACCAGCAGAGATTACGGGGGTGACTCTGGGGCCAACGTCCTGACTTTC. Its protein product is CATSRDYGGDSGANVLTF.

This chain uses TRBV13 with TRBJ2-1, with D possibly matching TRBD1 (5 bases). Deletions cut 0 bases from V and 12 bases from J, with 9 bases between. From germline, CDR1 is PRHDT and CDR2 FYEKMQ (reference sequence). This CDR3 spans 12 amino acids. CDR3 sequence reads: CASSLGPQGQFF. The CDR3 DNA reads as TGTGCCAGCAGCTTAGGCCCTCAGGGGCAGTTCTTC.

This chain links TRBV10-1 with TRBJ2-2, with 9 bases that match TRBD2. CDR3 length equals 16 residues. The V gene end was trimmed by 3 bases and the J gene end by 0 bases; junction bases not matched to a gene: 2. Germline-derived CDR1 and CDR2 are WNHNN and SYGVQD (reference sequence). CDR3 region: CASSELAGANTGELFF. The CDR3 DNA is TGCGCCAGCAGTGAATTAGCGGGAGCGAACACCGGGGAGCTGTTTTTT.

J is TRBJ2-1 and V is TRBV2, with TRBD2 matching over 11 bases. Germline-derived CDR1 and CDR2 are SNHLY and FYNNEI. The CDR3 length is 13 residues. Trimming cost V 11 bases and J 6 bases; bases outside gene matches: 6. CDR3 in amino acids: CACGTSGRNEQFF. CDR3 nucleotide sequence: TGTGCCTGCGGGACTAGCGGCCGCAATGAGCAGTTCTTC.

This clone was seen at least ten times. V usage is TRBV5-6 and J usage is TRBJ2-1, with 9 bases matching TRBD2. The CDR3 has 15 residues. V shed 1 base, J shed 5 bases, and the junction held 4 bases outside the gene matches. Germline-derived CDR1 and CDR2 are SGHDT and YYEEEE. In DNA form, the CDR3 reads TGTGCCAGCAGCTTGCTGGCTAGCGGGAACAATGAGCAGTTCTTC. Residues: CASSLLASGNNEQFF.

V gene TRBV27 combines with J gene TRBJ2-7; 9 bases fit TRBD1. CDR3 length: 15 amino acids. Germline CDR1 reads MNHEY; CDR2 reads SMNVEV (reference sequence). After removal of 5 bases from V and 3 bases from J, the junction contained 8 bases not matched to a gene. The CDR3 sequence: CASSDTGTGIYEQYF. As DNA, the CDR3 is TGTGCCAGCAGTGATACCGGGACAGGGATCTACGAGCAGTACTTC.

The gene calls are TRBV27 and TRBJ2-7; D is unclear. Trimming stripped 3 bases from V and 4 bases from J, with 10 bases between. CDR1 MNHEY and CDR2 SMNVEV come from the germline V gene (reference sequence). This CDR3 spans 13 amino acids. The CDR3 loop is CASSFYSTYEQYF. CDR3 nucleotides: TGTGCCAGCAGTTTTTACAGCACATACGAGCAGTACTTC.

The chain has TRBV9 and TRBJ2-1; 9 bases agree with TRBD2. Germline V gene lookup returns CDR1 SGDLS and CDR2 YYNGEE. The length of the CDR3 is 18 residues. V gave up 0 bases and J gave up 4 bases; unmatched junction bases: 11. The chain's CDR3 is CASSVDLTSGIRYNEQFF. The CDR3 nucleotides are TGTGCCAGCAGCGTAGATCTGACTAGCGGTATAAGATACAATGAGCAGTTCTTC. Based on the CDR3 plus reference TRBV9 and TRBJ2-1, the full variable domain is DSGVTQTPKHLITATGQRVTLRCSPRSGDLSVYWYQQSLDQGLQFLIQYYNGEERAKGNILERFSAQQFPDLHSELNLSSLELGDSALYFCASSVDLTSGIRYNEQFFGPGTRLTVL.